The 11 T cell receptor beta chains below all came from one sample that was sequenced in a study of T cell repertoires in cytomegalovirus infection. Each CDR3 protein is one row after TCRdb ran MiXCR on the reads. The sample lists fewer than 550,000 distinct CDR3 sequences, around 27% occurring once. The sequencing input was PBMCs. These receptors originate from a human donor in good health (CMV status not recorded). Some clones in this sample may be carry-over from other donors' samples.

This clonotype was seen ten or more times. The chain employs TRBV7-2 and TRBJ2-3, with 15 bases lining up with TRBD2. The CDR3 totals 17 residues. Germline V lookup: CDR1 SGHTA, CDR2 FQGNSA. Losses at the gene ends were 5 bases for V and 3 bases for J; bases not matched to a gene: 6. The CDR3 nucleotides are TGTGCCAGCAGCCCTGGACTAGCGGGAGGGTGGACAGATACGCAGTATTTT. Translated, it gives CASSPGLAGGWTDTQYF.

This clonotype turned up a few times. V gene TRBV6-1 combines with J gene TRBJ1-4; tentative D call: TRBD1 (5 bases). Per the germline V gene, CDR1 is MNHNS and CDR2 is SASEGT. CDR3 length: 13 residues. V lost 6 bases to trimming and J lost 7 bases, with 12 bases between them. The CDR3 region has the DNA TGTGCCAGCAGAGCAGGGCCCGGTGAAAAACTGTTTTTT. Translating it yields CASRAGPGEKLFF.

This clonotype was counted ten times or more. The V and J genes are TRBV7-2 and TRBJ1-5, with D possibly being TRBD1 (5 bases). This CDR3 has 17 amino acids. V was pared by 7 bases and J by 2 bases, with 21 bases between. The V gene's germline CDR1 is SGHTA and CDR2 FQGNSA. DNA for the CDR3: TGTGCCAGCACCCCCCGGGGCCTGGGGATCGGCAATCAGCCCCAGCATTTT. This encodes CASTPRGLGIGNQPQHF.

This clonotype has just a few counts. The chain combines TRBV27 with TRBJ2-7; 8 positions agree with TRBD1. This CDR3 has 17 amino acids. The V gene end was trimmed by 4 bases and the J gene end by 2 bases; junction bases not matched to a gene: 13. CDR1 and CDR2 from the germline V gene are MNHEY and SMNVEV (reference sequence). This CDR3 reads CASSSTGGTALTYEQYF. The DNA for the CDR3 is TGTGCCAGCAGTTCCACAGGGGGGACTGCTCTAACCTACGAGCAGTACTTC.

The genes are TRBV10-3 and TRBJ1-5; 9 bases map to TRBD1. This CDR3 region has 13 residues. V shed 7 bases and J 7 bases; nucleotides not matched to a gene: 5. The germline gives CDR1 ENHRY, CDR2 SYGVKD. CDR3 region: CAINRGLDQPQHF. The CDR3 DNA follows: TGTGCCATCAACAGGGGGCTTGACCAGCCCCAGCATTTT.

This clonotype was counted a few times. The chain joins TRBV18 to TRBJ2-3; D gene unclear. The V end was cut by 2 bases, the J end by 5 bases, with 5 bases between. This CDR3 contains 12 residues. Germline CDR1 reads KGHSH; CDR2 reads LQKENI. CDR3 bases: TGTGCCAGCTCACCAGTGGAAGATACGCAGTATTTT. Its translation is CASSPVEDTQYF.

This chain connects TRBV12-3 or TRBV12-4 to TRBJ2-3, with TRBD2 as a possible D gene (7 bases). V shed 1 base and J shed 4 bases, with 9 bases lying between them. The CDR3 is 14 amino acids. CDR3 DNA sequence: TGTGCCAGCAGTTTAGGGGGGGGCTCAGATACGCAGTATTTT. Translation gives CASSLGGGSDTQYF.

V gene TRBV28 combines with J gene TRBJ2-5; TRBD1 matches at 7 bases. The CDR3 extends over 16 amino acids. V trimming: 1 base; J trimming: 5 bases; junction bases outside the gene matches: 10. The germline CDR1 and CDR2 sequences are MDHEN and SYDVKM. CDR3 nucleotides: TGTGCCAGCAGTTTATCCGTAGGGGGCGGCGTGGAGACCCAGTACTTC. It translates to CASSLSVGGGVETQYF.

The chain is built from TRBV12-3 or TRBV12-4 and TRBJ1-3; perhaps TRBD1 as D (5 bases). The CDR3 length is 14 residues. V lost 8 bases to trimming and J lost 0 bases, with 11 bases between them. The CDR3 DNA sequence: TGTGCCAGCCGGTTCGGGGGCTCTGGAAACACCATATATTTT. Its translation is CASRFGGSGNTIYF.

J is TRBJ2-3 and V is TRBV5-4, with 7 bases fitting TRBD2. The length of the CDR3 is 15 residues. With 4 bases clipped from V and 3 bases from J, the junction kept 8 bases outside the gene matches. Germline CDR1 and CDR2: SGHNT and YYREEE (reference sequence). CDR3 nucleotide sequence: TGTGCCAGCAGCACAACCGGGACTACAACAGATACGCAGTATTTT. Encoded protein: CASSTTGTTTDTQYF.

This clonotype was detected a few times. The CDR3 region has the DNA TGTGCCAGCAGCCCCCACGAGTCGGCGGAAAAACTGTTTTTT. Its protein product is CASSPHESAEKLFF. The chain employs TRBV7-8 and TRBJ1-4; D gene unclear. CDR1 and CDR2 (germline): SGHVS, FQNEAQ. CDR3 length: 14 amino acids. V lost 5 bases to trimming and J lost 8 bases, with 15 bases between them.